Each of the 14 T cell receptor beta chains below was sequenced from the same sample in a study of T cell repertoires in cytomegalovirus infection. Via MiXCR, TCRdb re-called the reads, giving one row per CDR3 protein. The sample contains around 740,000 distinct CDR3 sequences, 35% of which appear only once. Sequencing was carried out using PBMCs. These receptors all come from a human donor in good health (CMV status not recorded). Some clones in this sample may be carry-over from other donors' samples.

This sequence joins TRBV20-1 and TRBJ1-2, with 9 bases lining up with TRBD1. Germline values: CDR1 DFQATT, CDR2 SNEGSKA (reference sequence). The V segment lost 1 base and the J segment 7 bases; nucleotides outside the gene matches: 19. The length of the CDR3 is 18 residues. CDR3 in DNA: TGCAGTGCTAGAGGGGGGGTGGGGGACAGGGTTGTTTCTCGTGGCTACACCTTC. It translates to CSARGGVGDRVVSRGYTF.

This clonotype is a singleton in its sample. This chain uses TRBV27 with TRBJ2-5; D is uncertain. CDR3 length: 15 residues. With 4 bases removed from V and 2 bases from J, the gap between germline ends came to 14 bases. Germline V gene data show CDR1 as MNHEY and CDR2 as SMNVEV (reference sequence). The CDR3 region is CASSSLGRTQETQYF. The CDR3 DNA is TGTGCCAGCAGTTCCCTCGGGCGAACGCAAGAGACCCAGTACTTC.

This clonotype has ten or more counts. This chain uses TRBV7-2 with TRBJ2-4; no reliable D call. Looked up from germline, CDR1 is SGHTA and CDR2 is FQGNSA. V was cut by 3 bases and J by 2 bases, with 8 bases left in between. The CDR3 runs 14 residues. Here the CDR3 reads CASSFGRSKNIQYF. CDR3 coding DNA: TGTGCCAGCAGCTTCGGCAGGTCCAAAAACATTCAGTACTTC. The full variable domain, with the rest looked up from reference TRBV7-2 and TRBJ2-4, is GAGVSQSPSNKVTEKGKDVELRCDPISGHTALYWYRQSLGQGLEFLIYFQGNSAPDKSGLPSDRFSAERTGGSVSTLTIQRTQQEDSAVYLCASSFGRSKNIQYFGAGTRLSVL.

The J gene is TRBJ2-1, the V gene TRBV12-3 or TRBV12-4; perhaps D is TRBD1 or TRBD2 (5 bases each). This CDR3 is 13 amino acids long. The V end lost 6 bases, the J end lost 7 bases, and 13 bases lay between the germline ends. CDR3 amino acids: CASRGVWTNEQFF. The CDR3 nucleotides are TGTGCCAGCAGGGGGGTCTGGACGAATGAGCAGTTCTTC.

This clonotype was seen a few times. J is TRBJ1-2 and V is TRBV24-1; possibly TRBD1 for D (5 bases). The CDR3 consists of 14 residues. Germline CDR1 reads KGHDR; CDR2 reads SFDVKD. V dropped 1 base and J dropped 1 base, with 6 bases sitting between them. The CDR3 here is CATSDFGGNYGYTF. The CDR3 DNA reads as TGTGCCACCAGTGATTTTGGGGGTAACTATGGCTACACCTTC.

The genes are TRBV27 and TRBJ2-3; 9 bases line up with TRBD2. Germline V lookup: CDR1 MNHEY, CDR2 SMNVEV (reference sequence). J gave up 8 bases and V 3 bases, and 6 bases lay outside the gene matches. The CDR3 covers 14 residues. For the CDR3, the DNA is TGTGCCAGCAGTTTTAGGCGGGGGGGCCGTACGCAGTATTTT. It is translated as CASSFRRGGRTQYF.

The chain combines TRBV4-1 with TRBJ1-1; the D gene is possibly TRBD1 (5 bases). There are 13 residues in the CDR3. Germline CDR1 is MGHRA and CDR2 is YSYEKL. V was pared by 0 bases and J by 8 bases, with 10 bases between. CDR3 nucleotide sequence: TGCGCCAGCAGCCAAGAGTGGACACCCGAAGCTTTCTTT. It is translated as CASSQEWTPEAFF.

The chain employs TRBV28 and TRBJ2-7; 8 positions match TRBD1. Germline values: CDR1 MDHEN, CDR2 SYDVKM. The CDR3 has 14 residues. The V segment lost 6 bases and the J segment 4 bases; nucleotides outside the gene matches: 8. The CDR3 spells CASSLPDRGYEQYF. CDR3 coding DNA: TGTGCCAGCAGCCTACCAGACAGGGGTTACGAGCAGTACTTC.

The chain couples TRBV28 to TRBJ1-2, with unresolved D. The germline V and J ends were trimmed by 6 bases and 10 bases, with 18 bases remaining between them. The germline V gene has CDR1 MDHEN and CDR2 SYDVKM. The CDR3 length is 13 residues. In nucleotides, the CDR3 is TGTGCCAGCAGCTTGAGGCTTCGGGATGTCTACACCTTC. Its protein product is CASSLRLRDVYTF.

Many counts were recorded for this clonotype. The rearrangement links TRBV25-1 to TRBJ2-1; 7 bases match TRBD1. This CDR3 comprises 13 residues. Germline loops: CDR1 MGHDK, CDR2 SYGVNS. V shed 6 bases and J 4 bases; nucleotides not matched to a gene: 3. The CDR3 sequence is CASRGQLYNEQFF. The CDR3 DNA sequence: TGTGCCAGCAGGGGACAGCTATACAATGAGCAGTTCTTC.

This chain connects TRBV5-6 to TRBJ1-6, with D hard to call. This CDR3 is 16 amino acids long. The germline gives CDR1 SGHDT, CDR2 YYEEEE. Deletions cut 4 bases from V and 0 bases from J, with 11 bases between. CDR3 sequence (DNA): TGTGCCAGCAGCCCCAGTACCCACTCCTATAATTCACCCCTCCACTTT. This translates into CASSPSTHSYNSPLHF. Based on the CDR3 plus reference TRBV5-6 and TRBJ1-6, the full variable domain is DAGVTQSPTHLIKTRGQQVTLRCSPKSGHDTVSWYQQALGQGPQFIFQYYEEEERQRGNFPDRFSGHQFPNYSSELNVNALLLGDSALYLCASSPSTHSYNSPLHFGNGTRLTVT.

This clonotype was found a few times. This chain links TRBV2 with TRBJ2-1; D is unclear. Germline CDR1 reads SNHLY; CDR2 reads FYNNEI. CDR3 length: 15 residues. V lost 3 bases and J lost 0, with 9 bases in between. The CDR3 bases are TGTGCCAGCAGTGAGGGTGGAGTCTCCTACAATGAGCAGTTCTTC. Protein product: CASSEGGVSYNEQFF. The full variable domain, its missing parts supplied by reference TRBV2 and TRBJ2-1, is EPEVTQTPSHQVTQMGQEVILRCVPISNHLYFYWYRQILGQKVEFLVSFYNNEISEKSEIFDDQFSVERPDGSNFTLKIRSTKLEDSAMYFCASSEGGVSYNEQFFGPGTRLTVL.

This chain joins TRBV7-6 and TRBJ2-3; perhaps TRBD1 as D (5 bases). Between the trimmed V and J ends, which lost 4 bases and 2 bases, there was a span of 19 bases. Germline V gene lookup returns CDR1 SGHVS and CDR2 FNYEAQ. The CDR3 runs 17 residues. Written as DNA, the CDR3 is TGTGCCAGCAGCTCGCGTGGGTCTAAGACAGTCACAGATACGCAGTATTTT. It codes for CASSSRGSKTVTDTQYF.

V and J are TRBV2 and TRBJ2-1, with D unclear. Germline V gives CDR1 SNHLY, CDR2 FYNNEI. V was cut by 5 bases and J by 5 bases, with 7 bases left in between. The CDR3 sequence is 12 residues long. CDR3 amino acids: CASSTQNNEQFF. The CDR3 DNA sequence: TGTGCCAGCAGTACTCAGAACAATGAGCAGTTCTTC. The full variable domain, completed using reference TRBV2 and TRBJ2-1, is EPEVTQTPSHQVTQMGQEVILRCVPISNHLYFYWYRQILGQKVEFLVSFYNNEISEKSEIFDDQFSVERPDGSNFTLKIRSTKLEDSAMYFCASSTQNNEQFFGPGTRLTVL.